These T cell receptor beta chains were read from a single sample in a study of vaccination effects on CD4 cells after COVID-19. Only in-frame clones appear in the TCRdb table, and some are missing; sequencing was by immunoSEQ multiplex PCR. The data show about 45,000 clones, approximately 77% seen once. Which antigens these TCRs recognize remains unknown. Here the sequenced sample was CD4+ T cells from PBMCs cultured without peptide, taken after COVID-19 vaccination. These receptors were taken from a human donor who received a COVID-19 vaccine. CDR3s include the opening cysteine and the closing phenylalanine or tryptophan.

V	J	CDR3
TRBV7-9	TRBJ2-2	CASSPTTSLRANTGELFF
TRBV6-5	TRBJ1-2	CASSYSPNYGYTF
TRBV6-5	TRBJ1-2	CASRDSGTGSRYTF
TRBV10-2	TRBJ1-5	CASSPLVRRNSNQPQHF
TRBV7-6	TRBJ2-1	CASSSPLMLAGNSYNEQFF
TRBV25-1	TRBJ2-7	CASSWDRASEQYF
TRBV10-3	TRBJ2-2	CAISEAGGDTNTGELFF
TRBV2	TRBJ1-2	CASSSLGGYTF
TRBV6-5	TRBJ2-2	CASSYGVGELFF
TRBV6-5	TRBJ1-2	CASTPGVYYGYTF
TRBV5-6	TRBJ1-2	CASSLRGTGGNYGYTF
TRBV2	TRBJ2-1	CASSLAGGSSSYNEQFF
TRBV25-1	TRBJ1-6	CASSGDRGYNSPLHF
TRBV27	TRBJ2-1	CASSSGQGLKNEQFF
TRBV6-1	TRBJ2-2	CAIQGTNTGELFF
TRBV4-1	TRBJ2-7	CASSQRGDHDYEQYF
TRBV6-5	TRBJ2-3	CASMGPDTQYF
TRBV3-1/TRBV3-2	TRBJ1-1	CASSQPAGTEAFF
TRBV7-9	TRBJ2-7	CASRYRDRTSGSLGEQYF
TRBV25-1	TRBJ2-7	CASSALAMGHPSSYEQYF
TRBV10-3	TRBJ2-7	CAISELGYVADSSYEQYF
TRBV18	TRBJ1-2	CASSPNGDTNYGYTF
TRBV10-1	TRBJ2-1	CASNNTRSGSCFFEQFF